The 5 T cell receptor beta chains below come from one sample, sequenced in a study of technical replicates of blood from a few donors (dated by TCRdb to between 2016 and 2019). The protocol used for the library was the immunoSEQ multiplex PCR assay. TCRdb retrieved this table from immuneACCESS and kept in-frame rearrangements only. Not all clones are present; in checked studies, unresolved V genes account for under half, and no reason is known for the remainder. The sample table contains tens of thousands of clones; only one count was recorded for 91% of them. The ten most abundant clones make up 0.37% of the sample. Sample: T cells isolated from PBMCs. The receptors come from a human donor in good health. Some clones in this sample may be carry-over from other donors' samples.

CDR3 DNA: TGTGCCAGCAGTTTCGTAGCGGTCCAAGAGACCCAGTACTTC. It codes for CASSFVAVQETQYF. The chain uses TRBV28 and TRBJ2-5; D is perhaps TRBD2 (6 bases). CDR3 size: 14 residues. V gave up 3 bases and J gave up 1 base, with 9 bases separating them. Germline values: CDR1 MDHEN, CDR2 SYDVKM.

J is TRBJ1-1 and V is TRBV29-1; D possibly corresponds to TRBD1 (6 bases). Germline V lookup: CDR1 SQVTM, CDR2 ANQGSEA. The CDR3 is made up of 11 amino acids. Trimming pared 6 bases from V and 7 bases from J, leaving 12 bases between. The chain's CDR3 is CSVDSPSEAFF. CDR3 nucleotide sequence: TGCAGCGTGGACAGCCCTAGTGAAGCTTTCTTT.

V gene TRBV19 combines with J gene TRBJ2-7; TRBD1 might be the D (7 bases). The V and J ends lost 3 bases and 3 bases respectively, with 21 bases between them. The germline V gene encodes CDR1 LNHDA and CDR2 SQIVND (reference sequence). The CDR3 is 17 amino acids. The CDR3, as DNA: TGTGCCAGTAGTATTGGAGGGGGCGGAATGTCGGTCTACGAGCAGTACTTC. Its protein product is CASSIGGGGMSVYEQYF.

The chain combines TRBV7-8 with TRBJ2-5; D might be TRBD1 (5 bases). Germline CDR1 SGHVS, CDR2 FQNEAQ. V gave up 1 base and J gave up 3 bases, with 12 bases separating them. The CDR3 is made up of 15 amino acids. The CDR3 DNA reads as TGTGCCAGCAGCTTAGAACGCGGCAGGGAAGAGACCCAGTACTTC. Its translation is CASSLERGREETQYF.

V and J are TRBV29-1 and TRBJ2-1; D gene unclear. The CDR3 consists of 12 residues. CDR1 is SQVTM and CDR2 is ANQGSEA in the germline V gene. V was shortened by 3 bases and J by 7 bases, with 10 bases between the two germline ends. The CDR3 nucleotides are TGCAGCGTTGATCGAGTATCGAATGAGCAGTTCTTC. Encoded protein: CSVDRVSNEQFF.